These 2 T cell receptor beta chains came from one sample sequenced in a study of shared clonotypes between healthy human individuals. The table came from immunoSEQ multiplex PCR; TCRdb's copy has only in-frame clones and leaves some out. The repertoire holds around 2.1 million clones, with 85% to 95% as singletons. Only CD45RO-negative cells positively selected for CCR7 counted as naive CD8 cells, so terminally differentiated effector memory CD45RA+ cells were excluded. Sequencing input: naive CD8+ T cells from PBMCs. Receptors originate from a man between 18 and 35 years old in good health. Some clones in this sample may be carry-over from other donors' samples.

This chain uses TRBV5-6 with TRBJ2-2, with D unresolved. V was pared by 7 bases and J by 6 bases, with 7 bases between. The CDR3 sequence is 11 residues long. The germline V gene encodes CDR1 SGHDT and CDR2 YYEEEE. CDR3: CASQGAGELFF. The CDR3 bases are TGTGCCAGCCAAGGTGCCGGGGAGCTGTTTTTT.

This chain uses TRBV27 with TRBJ2-4; 12 nucleotides align to TRBD2. The CDR3 is made up of 13 amino acids. The germline gives CDR1 MNHEY, CDR2 SMNVEV (reference sequence). V lost 3 bases to trimming and J lost 9 bases; unmatched junction nucleotides: 0. The CDR3 bases are TGTGCCAGCAGTTTGACTAGCGGGAGCATTCAGTACTTC. Its translation is CASSLTSGSIQYF.